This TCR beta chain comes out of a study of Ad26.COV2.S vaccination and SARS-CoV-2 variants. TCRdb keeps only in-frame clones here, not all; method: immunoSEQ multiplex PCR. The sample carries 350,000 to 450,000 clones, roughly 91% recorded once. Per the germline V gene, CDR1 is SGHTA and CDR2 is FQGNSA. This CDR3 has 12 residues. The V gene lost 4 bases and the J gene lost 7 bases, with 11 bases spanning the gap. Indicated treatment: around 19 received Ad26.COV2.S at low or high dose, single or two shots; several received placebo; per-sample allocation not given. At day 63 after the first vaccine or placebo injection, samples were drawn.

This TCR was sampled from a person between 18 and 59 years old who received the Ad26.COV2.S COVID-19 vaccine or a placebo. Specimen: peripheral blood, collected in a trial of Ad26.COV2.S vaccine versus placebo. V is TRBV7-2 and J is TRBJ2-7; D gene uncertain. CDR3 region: CASSSIPWEQYF. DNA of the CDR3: TGTGCCAGCAGCTCAATCCCGTGGGAGCAGTACTTC.